The source of this T cell receptor (beta chain) is a study of tumor and adjacent non-tumor tissue in lung cancer. In the study overall: Stage I to III disease affected 9 to 10 men and 4 or 5 women aged about 30 to 85. Overall study results and limits: Tumor repertoires had a smaller top 100 clone share than normal lung. Higher tumor TCR diversity was associated with shorter survival.

This CDR3 contains 13 residues. Germline assignment: CDR1 MDHEN and CDR2 SYDVKM. Trimming removed 6 bases at V and 2 bases at J, with 11 bases between. Three rounds of nested PCR, following a modified ARM-PCR protocol, produced the TCRbeta library. Using its own MiXCR run on the multiplex PCR reads, TCRdb lists one record per CDR3 protein. This repertoire shows nearly 50,000 distinct CDR3 sequences, roughly 60% found once; its top ten account for about 30%. The template was RNA from unsorted bulk tissue. This non-tumor lung sample came from over 3 cm beyond the tumor edge. This clonotype was picked up many times. Its antigen remains unidentified.

J is TRBJ2-7 and V is TRBV28; D possibly corresponds to TRBD2 (6 bases). Sequenced sample: distant non-tumor lung tissue. This TCR derives from a woman between 65 and 79 years old with non-small cell lung cancer. This CDR3 reads CASRGGAPYEQYF. Here the CDR3 DNA reads TGTGCCAGCAGGGGGGGAGCTCCCTACGAGCAGTACTTC.